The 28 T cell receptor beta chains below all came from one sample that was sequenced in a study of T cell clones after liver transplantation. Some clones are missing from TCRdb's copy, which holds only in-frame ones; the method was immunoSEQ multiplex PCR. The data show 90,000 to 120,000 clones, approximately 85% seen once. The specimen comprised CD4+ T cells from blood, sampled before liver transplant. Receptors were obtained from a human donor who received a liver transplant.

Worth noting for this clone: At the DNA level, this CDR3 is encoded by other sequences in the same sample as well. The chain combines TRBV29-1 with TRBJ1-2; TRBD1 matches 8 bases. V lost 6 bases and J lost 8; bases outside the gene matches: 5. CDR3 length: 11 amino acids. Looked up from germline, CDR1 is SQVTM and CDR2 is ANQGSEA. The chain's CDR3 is CSVWTGSGYTF. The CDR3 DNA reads TGCAGCGTGTGGACAGGGTCCGGCTACACCTTC.

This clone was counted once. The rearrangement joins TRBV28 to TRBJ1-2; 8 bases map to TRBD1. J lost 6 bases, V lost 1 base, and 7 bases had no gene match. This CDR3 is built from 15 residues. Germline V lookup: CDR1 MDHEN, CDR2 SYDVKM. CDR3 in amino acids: CASSLLLTGAHGYTF. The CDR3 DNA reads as TGTGCCAGCAGTTTATTGCTGACAGGGGCTCATGGCTACACCTTC.

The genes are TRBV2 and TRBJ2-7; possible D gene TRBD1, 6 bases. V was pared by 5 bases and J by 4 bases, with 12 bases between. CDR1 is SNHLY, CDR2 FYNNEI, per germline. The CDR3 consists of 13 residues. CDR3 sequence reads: CASSLDRKYEQYF. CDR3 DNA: TGTGCCAGCAGTTTGGACAGAAAATACGAGCAGTACTTC. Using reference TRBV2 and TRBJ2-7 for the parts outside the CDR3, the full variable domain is EPEVTQTPSHQVTQMGQEVILRCVPISNHLYFYWYRQILGQKVEFLVSFYNNEISEKSEIFDDQFSVERPDGSNFTLKIRSTKLEDSAMYFCASSLDRKYEQYFGPGTRLTVT.

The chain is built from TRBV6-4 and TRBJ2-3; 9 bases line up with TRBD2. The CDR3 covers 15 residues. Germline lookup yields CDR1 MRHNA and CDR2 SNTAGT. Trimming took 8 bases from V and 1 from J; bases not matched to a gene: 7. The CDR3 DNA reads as TGTGCCAGCTCCAGAGGCGGGGGGGGCACAGATACGCAGTATTTT. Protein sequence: CASSRGGGGTDTQYF.

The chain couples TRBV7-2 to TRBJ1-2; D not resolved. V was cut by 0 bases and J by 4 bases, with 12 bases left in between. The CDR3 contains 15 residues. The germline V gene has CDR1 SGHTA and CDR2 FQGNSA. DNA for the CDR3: TGTGCCAGCAGCTTAGCAAACGCAGGAGGCTATGGCTACACCTTC. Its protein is CASSLANAGGYGYTF.

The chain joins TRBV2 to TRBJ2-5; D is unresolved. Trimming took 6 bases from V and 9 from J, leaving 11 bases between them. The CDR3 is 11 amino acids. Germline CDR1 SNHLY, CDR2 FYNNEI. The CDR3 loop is CASSVLLSQYF. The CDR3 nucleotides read TGTGCCAGCAGCGTTCTTTTGTCCCAGTACTTC.

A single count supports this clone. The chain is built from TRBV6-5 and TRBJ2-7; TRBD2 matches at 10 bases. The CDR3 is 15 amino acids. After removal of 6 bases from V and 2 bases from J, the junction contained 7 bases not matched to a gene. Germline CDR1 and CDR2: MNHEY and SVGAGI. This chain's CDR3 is CASSTSGTLTYEQYF. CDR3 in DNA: TGTGCCAGCAGCACTAGCGGGACCTTAACCTACGAGCAGTACTTC.

The CDR3, as DNA: TGTGCCAGCAGCTTAGGGCGGATAGAAGAGCAGTACTTC. This gives the protein CASSLGRIEEQYF. The chain employs TRBV7-2 and TRBJ2-7; D is uncertain. The CDR3 covers 13 residues. CDR1 SGHTA and CDR2 FQGNSA come from the germline V gene. Trimming shortened V by 1 base and J by 7 bases, and 11 bases separated the two germline ends.

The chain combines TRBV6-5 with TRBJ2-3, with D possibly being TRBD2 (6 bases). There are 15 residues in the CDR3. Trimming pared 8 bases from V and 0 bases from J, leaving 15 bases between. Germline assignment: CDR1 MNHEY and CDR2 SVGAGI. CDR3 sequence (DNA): TGTGCCAGCGGCGGGGCTTCCTTGAGCACAGATACGCAGTATTTT. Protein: CASGGASLSTDTQYF.

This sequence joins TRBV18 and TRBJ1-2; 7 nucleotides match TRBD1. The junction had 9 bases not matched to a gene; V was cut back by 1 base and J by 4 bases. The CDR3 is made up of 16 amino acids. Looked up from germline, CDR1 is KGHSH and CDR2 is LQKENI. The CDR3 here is CASSPLGGAKGYGYTF. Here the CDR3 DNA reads TGTGCCAGCTCACCACTAGGGGGCGCGAAAGGCTATGGCTACACCTTC.

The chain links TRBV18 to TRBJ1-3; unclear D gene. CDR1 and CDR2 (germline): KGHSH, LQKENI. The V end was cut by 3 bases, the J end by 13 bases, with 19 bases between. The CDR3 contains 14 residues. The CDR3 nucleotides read TGTGCCAGCTCACCCGACGTTGTCCAGTTGGAGATATATTTT. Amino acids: CASSPDVVQLEIYF.

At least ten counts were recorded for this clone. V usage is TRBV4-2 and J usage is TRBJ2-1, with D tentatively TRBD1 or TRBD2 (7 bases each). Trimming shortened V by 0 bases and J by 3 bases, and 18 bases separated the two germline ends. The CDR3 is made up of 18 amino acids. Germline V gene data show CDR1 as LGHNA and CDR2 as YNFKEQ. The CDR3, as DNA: TGTGCCAGCAGCCAAGAATCGCAGGGGGGGTTATTCTACAATGAGCAGTTCTTC. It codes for CASSQESQGGLFYNEQFF.

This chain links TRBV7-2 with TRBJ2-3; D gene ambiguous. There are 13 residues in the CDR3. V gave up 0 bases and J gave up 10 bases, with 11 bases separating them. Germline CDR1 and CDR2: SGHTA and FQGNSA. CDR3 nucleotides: TGTGCCAGCAGCTTAGCGATCAGCAATGCGCAGTATTTT. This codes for CASSLAISNAQYF.

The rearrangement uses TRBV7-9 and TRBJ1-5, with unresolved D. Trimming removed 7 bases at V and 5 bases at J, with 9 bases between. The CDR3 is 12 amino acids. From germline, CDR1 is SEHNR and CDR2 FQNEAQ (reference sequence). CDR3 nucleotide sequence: TGTGCCAGCACCCAGAACGATCAGCCCCAGCATTTT. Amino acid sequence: CASTQNDQPQHF.

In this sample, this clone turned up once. The CDR3 bases are TGCGCCAGCAGCTCAATTGGGGATCTCATCAGGACAGGGGGCCGGACTGAAGCTTTCTTT. This sequence encodes CASSSIGDLIRTGGRTEAFF. The chain has TRBV5-1 and TRBJ1-1, with 11 positions matching TRBD1. The CDR3 sequence is 20 residues long. Germline V gene sequence: CDR1 SGHRS, CDR2 YFSETQ. Trimming cost V 3 bases and J 5 bases; bases outside gene matches: 21. Looking up the rest from reference TRBV5-1 and TRBJ1-1 gives the full variable domain: KAGVTQTPRYLIKTRGQQVTLSCSPISGHRSVSWYQQTPGQGLQFLFEYFSETQRNKGNFPGRFSGRQFSNSRSEMNVSTLELGDSALYLCASSSIGDLIRTGGRTEAFFGQGTRLTVV.

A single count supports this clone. The CDR3 is CASSLFGRGATDTQYF. The DNA of the CDR3 is TGCGCCAGCAGCTTGTTCGGGAGGGGGGCAACAGATACGCAGTATTTT. The gene calls are TRBV5-1 and TRBJ2-3; 8 bases line up with TRBD2. The germline V gene has CDR1 SGHRS and CDR2 YFSETQ. V lost 1 base, J lost 3 bases, and 7 bases stayed unmatched. The length of the CDR3 is 16 residues.

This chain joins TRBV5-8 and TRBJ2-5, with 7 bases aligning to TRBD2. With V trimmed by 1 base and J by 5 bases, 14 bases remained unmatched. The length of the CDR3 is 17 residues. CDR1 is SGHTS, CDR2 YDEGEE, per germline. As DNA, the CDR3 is TGTGCCAGCAGCTTGTTCGTGGGAGGGACCGGAGGGGAGACCCAGTACTTC. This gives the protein CASSLFVGGTGGETQYF.

Here the CDR3 reads CASSGGQVSSYEQYF. CDR3 bases: TGTGCCAGCAGCGGGGGGCAGGTCAGCTCCTACGAGCAGTACTTC. The chain has TRBV7-2 and TRBJ2-7; either TRBD1 or TRBD2 may fit D (6 bases each). The length of the CDR3 is 15 residues. The V gene's germline CDR1 is SGHTA and CDR2 FQGNSA. The V and J ends lost 5 bases and 0 bases respectively, with 14 bases between them.

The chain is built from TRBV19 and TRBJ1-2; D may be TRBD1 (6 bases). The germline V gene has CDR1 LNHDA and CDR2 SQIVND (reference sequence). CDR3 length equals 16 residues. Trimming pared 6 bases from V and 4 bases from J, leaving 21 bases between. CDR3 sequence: CASRWGLEALGYGYTF. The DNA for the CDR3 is TGTGCCAGTAGATGGGGGCTCGAGGCTTTGGGCTATGGCTACACCTTC.

The CDR3 region has the DNA TGTGCCAGCAGCACGGGGGGTGGCAATCAGCCCCAGCATTTT. It codes for CASSTGGGNQPQHF. The chain links TRBV6-5 to TRBJ1-5; D might be TRBD1 (5 bases). The germline V gene has CDR1 MNHEY and CDR2 SVGAGI. Trimming took 6 bases from V and 2 from J, leaving 11 bases between them. The CDR3 contains 14 residues.

The CDR3 DNA sequence: TGTGCCAGCAGTGAATTGGGCCTACCCCCCAACGAGCAGTACTTC. It codes for CASSELGLPPNEQYF. This chain links TRBV6-1 with TRBJ2-7; no reliable D call. V was trimmed by 2 bases and J by 5 bases, leaving 16 bases between them. CDR1 is MNHNS and CDR2 is SASEGT in the germline V gene. CDR3 length: 15 amino acids.

In DNA, the CDR3 is TGTGCCAGCAGCTCCCGCAGGGAAGGTGGCAATCAGCCCCAGCATTTT. This encodes CASSSRREGGNQPQHF. The chain has TRBV7-2 and TRBJ1-5; D is possibly TRBD1 (5 bases). V was cut by 4 bases and J by 2 bases, with 15 bases left in between. The CDR3 length is 16 residues. From germline, CDR1 is SGHTA and CDR2 FQGNSA. Filled out from reference TRBV7-2 and TRBJ1-5, the complete variable domain reads GAGVSQSPSNKVTEKGKDVELRCDPISGHTALYWYRQSLGQGLEFLIYFQGNSAPDKSGLPSDRFSAERTGGSVSTLTIQRTQQEDSAVYLCASSSRREGGNQPQHFGDGTRLSIL.

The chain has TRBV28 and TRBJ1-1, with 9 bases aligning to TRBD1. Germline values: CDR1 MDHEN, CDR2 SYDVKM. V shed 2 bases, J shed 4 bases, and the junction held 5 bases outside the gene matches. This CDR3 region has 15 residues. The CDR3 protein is CASSLQTGGTTEAFF. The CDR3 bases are TGTGCCAGCAGTTTACAGACAGGGGGTACCACTGAAGCTTTCTTT. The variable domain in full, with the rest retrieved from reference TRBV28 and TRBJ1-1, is DVKVTQSSRYLVKRTGEKVFLECVQDMDHENMFWYRQDPGLGLRLIYFSYDVKMKEKGDIPEGYSVSREKKERFSLILESASTNQTSMYLCASSLQTGGTTEAFFGQGTRLTVV.

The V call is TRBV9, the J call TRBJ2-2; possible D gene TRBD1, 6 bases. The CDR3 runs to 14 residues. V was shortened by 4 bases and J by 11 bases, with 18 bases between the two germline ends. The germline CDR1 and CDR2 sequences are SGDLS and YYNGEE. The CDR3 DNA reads TGTGCCAGCAGCCCTCAGACAGGTCCAGGAGAGCTGTTTTTT. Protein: CASSPQTGPGELFF. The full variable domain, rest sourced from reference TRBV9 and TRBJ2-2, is DSGVTQTPKHLITATGQRVTLRCSPRSGDLSVYWYQQSLDQGLQFLIQYYNGEERAKGNILERFSAQQFPDLHSELNLSSLELGDSALYFCASSPQTGPGELFFGEGSRLTVL.

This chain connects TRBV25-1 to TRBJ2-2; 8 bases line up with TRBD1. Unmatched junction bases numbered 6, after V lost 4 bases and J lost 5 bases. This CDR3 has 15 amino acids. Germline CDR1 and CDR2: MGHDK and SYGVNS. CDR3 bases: TGTGCCAGCAGTGGGCCTTGGACAGGGACCGGGGAGCTGTTTTTT. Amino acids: CASSGPWTGTGELFF.

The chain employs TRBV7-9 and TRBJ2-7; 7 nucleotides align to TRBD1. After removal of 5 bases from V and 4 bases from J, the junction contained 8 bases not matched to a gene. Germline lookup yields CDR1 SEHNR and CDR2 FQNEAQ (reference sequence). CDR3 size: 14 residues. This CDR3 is CASSQLDREYEQYF. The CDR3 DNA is TGTGCCAGCAGCCAATTAGACAGGGAATACGAGCAGTACTTC.

The CDR3 DNA reads TGTGCCAGCAGCTTAGTTACAGGGGTCACTGAAGCTTTCTTT. Its protein product is CASSLVTGVTEAFF. This sequence joins TRBV11-2 and TRBJ1-1, with 7 bases fitting TRBD1. The V segment lost 1 base and the J segment 4 bases; nucleotides outside the gene matches: 3. This CDR3 is 14 amino acids long. Germline V gene lookup returns CDR1 SGHAT and CDR2 FQNNGV.

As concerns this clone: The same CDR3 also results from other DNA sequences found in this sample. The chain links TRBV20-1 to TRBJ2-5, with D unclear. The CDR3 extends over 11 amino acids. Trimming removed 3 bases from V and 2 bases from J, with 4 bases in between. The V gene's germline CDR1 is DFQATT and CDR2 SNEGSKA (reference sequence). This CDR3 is CSARGQETQYF. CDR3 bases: TGCAGTGCTAGGGGGCAAGAGACCCAGTACTTC.